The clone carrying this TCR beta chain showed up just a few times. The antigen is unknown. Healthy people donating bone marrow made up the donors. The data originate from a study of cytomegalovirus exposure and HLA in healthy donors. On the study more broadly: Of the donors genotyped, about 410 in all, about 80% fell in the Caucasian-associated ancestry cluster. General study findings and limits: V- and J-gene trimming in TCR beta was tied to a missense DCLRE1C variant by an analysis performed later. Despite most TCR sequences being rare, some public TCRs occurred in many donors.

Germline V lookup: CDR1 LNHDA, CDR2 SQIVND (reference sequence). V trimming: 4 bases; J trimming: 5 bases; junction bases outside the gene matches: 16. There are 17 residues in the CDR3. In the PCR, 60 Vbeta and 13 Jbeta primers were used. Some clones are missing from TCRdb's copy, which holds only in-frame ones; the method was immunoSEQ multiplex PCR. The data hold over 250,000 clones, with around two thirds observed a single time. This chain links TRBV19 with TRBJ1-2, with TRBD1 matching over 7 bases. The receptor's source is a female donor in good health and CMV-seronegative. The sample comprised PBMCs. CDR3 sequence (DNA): TGTGCCAGTAGTACTAGGCCCGGGACAGACCCAGAATATGGCTACACCTTC. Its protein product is CASSTRPGTDPEYGYTF.